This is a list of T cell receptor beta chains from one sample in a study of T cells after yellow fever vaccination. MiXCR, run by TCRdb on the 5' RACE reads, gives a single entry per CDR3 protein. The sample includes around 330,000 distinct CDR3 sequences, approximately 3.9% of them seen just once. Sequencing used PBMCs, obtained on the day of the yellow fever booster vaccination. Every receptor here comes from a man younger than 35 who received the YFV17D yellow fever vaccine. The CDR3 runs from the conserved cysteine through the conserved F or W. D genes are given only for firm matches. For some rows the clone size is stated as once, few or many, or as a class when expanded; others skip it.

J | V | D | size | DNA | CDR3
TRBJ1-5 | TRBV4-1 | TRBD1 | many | TGCGCCAGCAGCCAAGATTGGCGACAGGGTGACAATCAGCCCCAGCATTTT | CASSQDWRQGDNQPQHF
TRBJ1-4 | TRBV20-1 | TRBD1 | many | TGCAGTGCAATGGGACAGGGTGTTTGGGTAACTAATGAAAAACTGTTTTTT | CSAMGQGVWVTNEKLFF
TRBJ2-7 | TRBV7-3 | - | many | TGTGCCAGCAGCTTCCAGGGAGGCGACTACGAGCAGTACTTC | CASSFQGGDYEQYF
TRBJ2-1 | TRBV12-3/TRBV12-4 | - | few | TGTGCCAGCAGCCTCGGATGGACTGAGCAGTTCTTC | CASSLGWTEQFF
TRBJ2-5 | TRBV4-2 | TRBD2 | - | TGTGCCAGCAGCCAAGATGGCAGCGGGGGAACCGAAGAGACCCAGTACTTC | CASSQDGSGGTEETQYF
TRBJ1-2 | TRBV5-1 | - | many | TGCGCCAGCAGGCAGACGGAGGGCGGTGGCTACACCTTC | CASRQTEGGGYTF
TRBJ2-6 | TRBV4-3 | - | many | TGCGCCAGCAGCCAATCGGATAGAGGGACATCTGGGGCCAACGTCCTGACTTTC | CASSQSDRGTSGANVLTF
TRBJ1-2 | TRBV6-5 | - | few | TGTGCCAGCAGTTACGCAGGGGCACGTTCCGGCTATGGCTACACCTTC | CASSYAGARSGYGYTF
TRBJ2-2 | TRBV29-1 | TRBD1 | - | TGCAGCGCAACAGGGGGCAGAGGGAACACCGGGGAGCTGTTTTTT | CSATGGRGNTGELFF
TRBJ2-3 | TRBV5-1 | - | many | TGCGCCAGCAGCTTTGGCAGGGAGGCGGATACGCAGTATTTT | CASSFGREADTQYF
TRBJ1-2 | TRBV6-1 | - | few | TGTGCCAGCAGCCCCCAGGGGACCTATGGCTACACCTTC | CASSPQGTYGYTF
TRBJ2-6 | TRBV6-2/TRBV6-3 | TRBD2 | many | TGTGCCAGCAGCCCCGGGCGGGGGGCCTCTGGGGCCAACGTCCTGACTTTC | CASSPGRGASGANVLTF
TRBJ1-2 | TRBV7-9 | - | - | TGTGCCAGCAGTACTCAGGGACTCAGCTATGGCTACACCTTC | CASSTQGLSYGYTF
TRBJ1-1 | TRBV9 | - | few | TGTGCCAGCAGCGTAGTAGTCGGAGCCAACACTGAAGCTTTCTTT | CASSVVVGANTEAFF
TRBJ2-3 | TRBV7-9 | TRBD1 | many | TGTGCCAGCAGCGCAGAGGCCTCAGGGGGCCCAGATACGCAGTATTTT | CASSAEASGGPDTQYF
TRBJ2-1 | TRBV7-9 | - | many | TGTGCCAGCAGCTTAGTCTCCTACAATGAGCAGTTCTTC | CASSLVSYNEQFF
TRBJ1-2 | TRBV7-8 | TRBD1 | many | TGTGCCAGCAGCCAGGGGACAGGGATCGGGTATGGCTACACCTTC | CASSQGTGIGYGYTF
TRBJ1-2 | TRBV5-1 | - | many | TGCGCCAGCAGCTACTCACTCTCGACAGGCATACTGACTAACTATGGCTACACCTTC | CASSYSLSTGILTNYGYTF
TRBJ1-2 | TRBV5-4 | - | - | TGTGCCAGCAGCTGGGGACCGGCCTATGGCTACACCTTC | CASSWGPAYGYTF
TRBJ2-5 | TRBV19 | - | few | TGTGCCAGTAGTATGCCTGGGGATCGAGAGACCCAGTACTTC | CASSMPGDRETQYF
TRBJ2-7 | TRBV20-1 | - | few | TGCAGTGCCACCCGGCCCCTGAGCTACGAGCAGTACTTC | CSATRPLSYEQYF
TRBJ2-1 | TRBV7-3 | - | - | TGTGCCAGCAGCTTACAGTGGAGCTCCTACAATGAGCAGTTCTTC | CASSLQWSSYNEQFF
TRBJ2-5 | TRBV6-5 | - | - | TGTGCCAGCAGTTTGACAGGCAACCAAGAGACCCAGTACTTC | CASSLTGNQETQYF
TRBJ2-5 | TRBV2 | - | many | TGTGCCAGTACAACCTCTCTGACCCAGTACTTC | CASTTSLTQYF
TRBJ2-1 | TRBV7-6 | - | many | TGTGCCAGCAGCAAAGGATCTAGCCCAAACCGCTACAATGAGCAGTTCTTC | CASSKGSSPNRYNEQFF
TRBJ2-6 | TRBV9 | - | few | TGTGCCAGCAAGGGTGGGGCCAACGTCCTGACTTTC | CASKGGANVLTF
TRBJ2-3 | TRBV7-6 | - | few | TGTGCCAGCAGCTTTACCGGGAGCACAGATACGCAGTATTTT | CASSFTGSTDTQYF
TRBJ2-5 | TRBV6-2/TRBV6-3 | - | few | TGTGCCAGCAGTTACCCCGCCCGCGGGCGGTCGGCCCAGTACTTC | CASSYPARGRSAQYF
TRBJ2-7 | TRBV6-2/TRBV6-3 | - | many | TGTGCCAGCAGTTACTCGATCGGCTACGAGCAGTACTTC | CASSYSIGYEQYF
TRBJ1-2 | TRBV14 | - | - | TGTGCCAGCAGCCAAGATTTTAAGGGGAGTTATGGCTACACCTTC | CASSQDFKGSYGYTF
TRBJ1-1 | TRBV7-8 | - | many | TGTGCCAGCAGCTTACGGATACGAACGGGGGAGGGGACTGAAGCTTTCTTT | CASSLRIRTGEGTEAFF
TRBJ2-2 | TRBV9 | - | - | TGTGCCTGCAGCGACCGCCGGTGGTCCGGGGAGCTGTTTTTT | CACSDRRWSGELFF
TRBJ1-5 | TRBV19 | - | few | TGTGCCAGTAGTAGGGGAACCGTTGGGGGGCCCCAGCATTTT | CASSRGTVGGPQHF
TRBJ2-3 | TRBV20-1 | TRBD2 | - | TGCAGTGCTAGGGGGACTAGCGAAAGCACAGATACGCAGTATTTT | CSARGTSESTDTQYF
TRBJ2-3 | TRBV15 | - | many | TGTGCCACCAGCAGAGCCGAGATTAGCACAGATACGCAGTATTTT | CATSRAEISTDTQYF
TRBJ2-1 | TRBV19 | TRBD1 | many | TGTGCCAGTTGGGACAGGTCAATCGATGAGCAGTTCTTC | CASWDRSIDEQFF
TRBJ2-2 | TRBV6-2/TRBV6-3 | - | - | TGTGCCAGCAGTTATTCCCCTTACACCGGGGAGCTGTTTTTT | CASSYSPYTGELFF
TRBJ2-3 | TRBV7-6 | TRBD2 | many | TGTGCCAGCAGCTTAAGCGGGGGCCCGAGCACAGATACGCAGTATTTT | CASSLSGGPSTDTQYF
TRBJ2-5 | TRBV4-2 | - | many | TGTGCCAGCAGCCAAGATGGGGCACTAGACTTGGGGGAGACCCAGTACTTC | CASSQDGALDLGETQYF
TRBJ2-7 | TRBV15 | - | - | TGTGCCACCAGCAGAGATAGAGGCAGGCGCTACGAGCAGTACTTC | CATSRDRGRRYEQYF